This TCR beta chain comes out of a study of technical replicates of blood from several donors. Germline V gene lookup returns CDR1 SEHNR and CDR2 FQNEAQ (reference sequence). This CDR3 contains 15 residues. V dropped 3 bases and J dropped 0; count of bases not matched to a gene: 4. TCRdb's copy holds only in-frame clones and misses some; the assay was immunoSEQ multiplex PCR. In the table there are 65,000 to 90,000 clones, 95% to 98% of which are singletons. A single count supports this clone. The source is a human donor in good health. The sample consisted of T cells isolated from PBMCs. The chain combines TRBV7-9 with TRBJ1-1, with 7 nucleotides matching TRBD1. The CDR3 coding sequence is TGTGCCAGCAGCTTCGGGACAGCGCTGAACACTGAAGCTTTCTTT. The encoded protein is CASSFGTALNTEAFF.